Sequencing of this T cell receptor beta chain was carried out in a study of post-analysis software for immune sequencing data. Turning to the study itself: Patients with relapsing-remitting, secondary progressive and progressive-relapsing multiple sclerosis courses were all represented.

The V and J ends lost 5 bases and 3 bases respectively, with 16 bases between them. CDR3 length: 15 amino acids. The germline gives CDR1 KGHSH, CDR2 LQKENI. The table lists this clonotype with a few counts. Its cognate antigen is unknown. Notes on the study in general: Patients carried several TRBV segments more frequently than controls did, and TRBV5-6, TRBV5-1 and TRBV20-1 were among them. Compared against controls, patients with multiple sclerosis displayed significantly lower normalized Chao1 diversity.

TCR beta cDNA libraries had unique molecular identifiers. Yield was roughly 0.5 million cDNA molecules from around 1 to 10 million T cells. TCRdb passed the PCR reads through MiXCR, listing each CDR3 protein once. The data show roughly 430,000 distinct CDR3 sequences, approximately 42% seen once. This sequence joins TRBV18 and TRBJ1-2; D is ambiguous. Material for sequencing was blood. The TCR comes from a girl aged 2 to 9 with multiple sclerosis. The CDR3 reads CASSNNLAADYGYTF. Here the CDR3 DNA reads TGTGCCAGCTCAAATAACCTAGCGGCGGACTATGGCTACACCTTC.